The sequence of this T cell receptor (beta chain) was determined in a study of shared clonotypes between healthy human individuals. With regard to this clone: Its antigen remains unidentified.

Profiling relied on immunoSEQ multiplex PCR, and the TCRdb table lists in-frame clones only, not all of them. The sample yields 2 million to 2.5 million clones, nearly 97% seen once. Study results and caveats: An anticipated effect of sequencing depth on clonotype sharing among donors was recognized.

The donor cohort consisted entirely of Caucasian adults residing in Nashville, Tennessee. CDR3 length: 15 residues. Between the trimmed V and J ends, which lost 2 bases and 0 bases, there was a span of 10 bases. Germline values: CDR1 MNHEY, CDR2 SVGAGI. This chain uses TRBV6-5 with TRBJ1-1, with a possible D match to TRBD1 (5 bases). This receptor was taken from a man in his late teens or twenties in good health. Input material: naive CD4+ T cells sorted from blood. Stated subset: CD45RA+ positively selected. This CDR3 is CASSYPGSLNTEAFF. The CDR3 DNA sequence: TGTGCCAGCAGTTACCCAGGGTCCTTGAACACTGAAGCTTTCTTT.